These 10 T cell receptor beta chains came from one sample sequenced in a study of human T cells and chemical hapten exposure. TCRdb analysed the RACE reads with MiXCR anew, one entry per CDR3 protein. The table has approximately 84,000 distinct CDR3 sequences, over 8.5% seen once. The time point is: healthy volunteer bleed at 6 weeks. Before extraction, the whole blood was not fractionated, and total RNA was taken from it. The specimen was whole blood. The receptor set was obtained from a male donor in good health. Some clones in this sample may be carry-over from other donors' samples.

This sequence joins TRBV20-1 and TRBJ2-7; tentatively, D is TRBD1 (7 bases). V was pared by 0 bases and J by 3 bases, with 15 bases between. This CDR3 is built from 15 residues. From germline, CDR1 is DFQATT and CDR2 SNEGSKA (reference sequence). This CDR3 reads CSARDQGGTDYEQYF. CDR3 DNA sequence: TGCAGTGCTAGAGATCAGGGCGGGACAGACTACGAGCAGTACTTC.

The chain combines TRBV25-1 with TRBJ1-2, with 7 bases aligning to TRBD1. The CDR3 is 12 amino acids. CDR1 and CDR2 (germline): MGHDK, SYGVNS. The trim removed 6 bases at V and 5 bases at J, leaving 3 bases unmatched. The DNA for the CDR3 is TGTGCCAGCAGAGGGACAGAATATGGCTACACCTTC. This encodes CASRGTEYGYTF.

This clonotype was observed a few times. The chain carries TRBV20-1 and TRBJ2-5, with 11 bases matching TRBD2. The CDR3 has 15 amino acids. J was trimmed by 5 bases and V by 5 bases; bases with no gene match: 10. Germline V gene lookup returns CDR1 DFQATT and CDR2 SNEGSKA (reference sequence). The CDR3 coding sequence is TGCAGTGCTCTTAATAGCGGGAGGGACGGGGAGACCCAGTACTTC. This translates into CSALNSGRDGETQYF.

The rearrangement links TRBV7-9 to TRBJ2-1; 10 positions match TRBD1. The CDR3 is 13 residues long. V lost 5 bases and J lost 8; bases outside the gene matches: 3. Germline loops: CDR1 SEHNR, CDR2 FQNEAQ (reference sequence). CDR3 in amino acids: CASSQTGGDEQFF. The CDR3 DNA is TGTGCCAGCAGCCAGACAGGGGGCGATGAGCAGTTCTTC.

This clonotype showed up many times. The gene calls are TRBV2 and TRBJ1-1; no firm D call. The CDR3 length is 16 residues. CDR1 is SNHLY, CDR2 FYNNEI, per germline. V gave up 2 bases and J gave up 0 bases, with 13 bases separating them. DNA of the CDR3: TGTGCCAGCAGTGAACGTTCAGTAGGCATGAACACTGAAGCTTTCTTT. Translated: CASSERSVGMNTEAFF.

There are a few counts of this clonotype. The rearrangement uses TRBV3-1 and TRBJ2-5; 9 positions agree with TRBD1. The CDR3 length is 15 residues. Losses at the gene ends were 2 bases for V and 3 bases for J; bases not matched to a gene: 4. Germline assignment: CDR1 LGHDT and CDR2 YNNKEL (reference sequence). CDR3 nucleotide sequence: TGTGCCAGCAGCCAAAAACGGGACAGGGAAGAGACCCAGTACTTC. Translation: CASSQKRDREETQYF.

This rearrangement joins TRBV6-2 or TRBV6-3 to TRBJ2-3, with 8 bases that match TRBD2. CDR1 and CDR2 (germline): MNHEY, SVGEGT. The CDR3 has 15 residues. The V gene end was trimmed by 2 bases and the J gene end by 2 bases; junction bases not matched to a gene: 3. This CDR3 is CASSYGRGDTDTQYF. The CDR3 DNA follows: TGTGCCAGCAGTTACGGGCGGGGGGACACAGATACGCAGTATTTT.

The chain carries TRBV5-1 and TRBJ2-5; 10 positions match TRBD1. The J segment lost 5 bases and the V segment lost 6 bases, leaving 13 bases of the junction unmatched. The CDR3 contains 16 residues. Per germline, CDR1 SGHRS and CDR2 YFSETQ. CDR3 nucleotide sequence: TGCGCCAGCACTGAAGACAGGGGGCGCTTGGCCGAGACCCAGTACTTC. It encodes CASTEDRGRLAETQYF. Variable domain in full (rest from reference TRBV5-1 and TRBJ2-5): KAGVTQTPRYLIKTRGQQVTLSCSPISGHRSVSWYQQTPGQGLQFLFEYFSETQRNKGNFPGRFSGRQFSNSRSEMNVSTLELGDSALYLCASTEDRGRLAETQYFGPGTRLLVL.

This clonotype was observed a few times. This chain uses TRBV6-2 or TRBV6-3 with TRBJ1-1, with TRBD1 matching 10 bases. Germline CDR1 and CDR2: MNHEY and SVGEGT. V shed 2 bases, J shed 5 bases, and the junction held 8 bases outside the gene matches. This CDR3 contains 16 residues. The CDR3 DNA reads as TGTGCCAGCAGTTACGGAGCCGGGACAGGGGTTACTGAAGCTTTCTTT. It is translated as CASSYGAGTGVTEAFF.

This clonotype was seen only a few times. The rearrangement joins TRBV7-6 to TRBJ2-7, with 10 bases lining up with TRBD1. CDR1 and CDR2 from the germline V gene are SGHVS and FNYEAQ. V lost 1 base and J lost 7; bases outside the gene matches: 4. This CDR3 has 14 amino acids. CDR3 loop: CASSLGQGAGEQYF. CDR3 coding DNA: TGTGCCAGCAGCTTAGGACAGGGGGCCGGGGAGCAGTACTTC.